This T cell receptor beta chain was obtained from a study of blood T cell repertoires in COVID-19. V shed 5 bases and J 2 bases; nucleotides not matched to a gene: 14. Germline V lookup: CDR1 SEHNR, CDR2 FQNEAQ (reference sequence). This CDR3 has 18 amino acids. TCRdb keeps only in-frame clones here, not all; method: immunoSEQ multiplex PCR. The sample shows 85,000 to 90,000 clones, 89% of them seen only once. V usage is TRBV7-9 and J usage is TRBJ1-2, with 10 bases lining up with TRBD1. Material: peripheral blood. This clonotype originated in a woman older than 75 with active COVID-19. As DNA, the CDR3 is TGTGCCAGCAGCCTCGGGACAGGGGCCGCACAGTGGAACTATGGCTACACCTTC. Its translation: CASSLGTGAAQWNYGYTF.